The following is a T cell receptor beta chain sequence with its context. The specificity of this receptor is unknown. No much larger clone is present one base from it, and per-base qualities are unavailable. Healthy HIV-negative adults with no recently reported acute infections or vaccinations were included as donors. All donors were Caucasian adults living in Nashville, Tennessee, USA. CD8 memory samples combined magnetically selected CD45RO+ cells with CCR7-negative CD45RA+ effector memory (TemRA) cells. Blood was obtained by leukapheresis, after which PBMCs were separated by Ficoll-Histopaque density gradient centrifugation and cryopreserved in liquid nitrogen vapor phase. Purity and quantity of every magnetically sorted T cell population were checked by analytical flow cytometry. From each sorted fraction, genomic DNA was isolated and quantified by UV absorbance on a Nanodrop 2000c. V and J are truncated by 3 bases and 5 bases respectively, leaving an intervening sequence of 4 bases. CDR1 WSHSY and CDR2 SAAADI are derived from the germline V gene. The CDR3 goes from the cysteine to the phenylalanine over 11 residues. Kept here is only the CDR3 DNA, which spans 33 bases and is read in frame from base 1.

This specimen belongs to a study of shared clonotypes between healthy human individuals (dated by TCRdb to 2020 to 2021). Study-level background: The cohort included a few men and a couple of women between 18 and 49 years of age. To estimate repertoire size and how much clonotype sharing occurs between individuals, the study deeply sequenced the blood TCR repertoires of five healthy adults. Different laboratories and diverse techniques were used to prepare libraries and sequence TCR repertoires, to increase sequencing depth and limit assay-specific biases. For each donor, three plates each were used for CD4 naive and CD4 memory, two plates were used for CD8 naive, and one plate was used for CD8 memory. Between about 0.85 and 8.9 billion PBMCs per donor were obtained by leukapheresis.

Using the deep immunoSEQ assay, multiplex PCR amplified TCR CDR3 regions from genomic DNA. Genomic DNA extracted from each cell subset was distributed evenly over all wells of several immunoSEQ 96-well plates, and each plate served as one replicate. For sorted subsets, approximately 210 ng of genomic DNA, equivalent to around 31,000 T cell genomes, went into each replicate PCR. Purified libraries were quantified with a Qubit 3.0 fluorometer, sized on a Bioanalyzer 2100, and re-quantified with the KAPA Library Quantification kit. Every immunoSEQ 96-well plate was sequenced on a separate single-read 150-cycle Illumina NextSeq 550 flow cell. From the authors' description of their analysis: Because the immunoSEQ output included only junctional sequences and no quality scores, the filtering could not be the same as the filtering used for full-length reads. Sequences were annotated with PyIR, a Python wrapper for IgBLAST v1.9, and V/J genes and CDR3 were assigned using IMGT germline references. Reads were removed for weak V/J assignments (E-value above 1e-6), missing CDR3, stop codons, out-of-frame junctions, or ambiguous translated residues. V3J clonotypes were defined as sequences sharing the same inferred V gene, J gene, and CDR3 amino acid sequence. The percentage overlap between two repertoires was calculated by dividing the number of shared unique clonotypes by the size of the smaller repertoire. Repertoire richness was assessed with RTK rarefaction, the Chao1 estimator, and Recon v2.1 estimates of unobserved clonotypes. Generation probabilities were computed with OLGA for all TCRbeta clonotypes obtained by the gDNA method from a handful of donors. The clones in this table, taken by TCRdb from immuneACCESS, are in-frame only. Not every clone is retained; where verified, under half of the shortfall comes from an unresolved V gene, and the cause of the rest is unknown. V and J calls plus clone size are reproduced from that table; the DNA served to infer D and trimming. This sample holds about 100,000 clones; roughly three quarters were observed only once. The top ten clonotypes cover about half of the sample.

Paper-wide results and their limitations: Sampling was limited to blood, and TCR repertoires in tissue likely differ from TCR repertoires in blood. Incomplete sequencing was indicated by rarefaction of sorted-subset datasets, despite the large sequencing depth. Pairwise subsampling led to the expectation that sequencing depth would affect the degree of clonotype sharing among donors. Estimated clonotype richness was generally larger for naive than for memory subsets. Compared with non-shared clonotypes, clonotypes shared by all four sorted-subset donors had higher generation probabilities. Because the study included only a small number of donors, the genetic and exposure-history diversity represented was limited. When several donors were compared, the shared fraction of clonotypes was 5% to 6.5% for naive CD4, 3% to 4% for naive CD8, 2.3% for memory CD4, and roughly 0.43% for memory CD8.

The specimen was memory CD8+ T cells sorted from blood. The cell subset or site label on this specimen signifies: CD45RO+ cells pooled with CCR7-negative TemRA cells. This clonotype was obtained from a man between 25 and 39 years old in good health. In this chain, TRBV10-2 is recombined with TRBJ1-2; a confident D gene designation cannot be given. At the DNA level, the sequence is TGCGCCAGCAGTGAAGGATATGGCTACACCTTC. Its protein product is CASSEGYGYTF.